At least ten counts were recorded for the clone carrying this T cell receptor beta chain. Distinct nucleotide sequences in the sample also encode this CDR3. The data were obtained in a study of blood T cell repertoires in COVID-19. This table comes from immunoSEQ multiplex PCR, and its TCRdb copy is limited to in-frame clones, with some not included. The top ten hold 11% of the sample, which has hundreds of thousands of clones, roughly 86% seen once. V was trimmed by 5 bases and J by 4 bases, leaving 8 bases between them. The CDR3 spans 12 residues. Germline lookup yields CDR1 MNHEY and CDR2 SVGAGI. The sequencing input was peripheral blood. V usage is TRBV6-5 and J usage is TRBJ1-1, with a possible D match to TRBD1 (6 bases). This receptor was identified in a woman younger than 45 with COVID-19, enrolled during active disease. The CDR3 reads CASSPGVTEAFF. CDR3 coding DNA: TGTGCCAGCAGTCCAGGGGTCACTGAAGCTTTCTTT.